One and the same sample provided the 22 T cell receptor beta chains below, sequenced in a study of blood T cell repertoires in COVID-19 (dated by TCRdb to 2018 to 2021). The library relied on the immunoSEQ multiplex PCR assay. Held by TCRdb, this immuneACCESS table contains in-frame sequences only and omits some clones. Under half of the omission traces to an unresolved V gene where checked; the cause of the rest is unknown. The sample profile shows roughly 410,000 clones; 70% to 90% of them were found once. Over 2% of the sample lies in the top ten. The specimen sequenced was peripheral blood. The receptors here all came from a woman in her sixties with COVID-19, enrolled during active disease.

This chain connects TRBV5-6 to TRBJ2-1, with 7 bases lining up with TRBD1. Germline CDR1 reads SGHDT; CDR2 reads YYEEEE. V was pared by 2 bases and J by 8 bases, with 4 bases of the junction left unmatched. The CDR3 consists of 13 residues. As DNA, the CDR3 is TGTGCCAGCAGCTTCCGGGACAGCCATGAGCAGTTCTTC. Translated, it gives CASSFRDSHEQFF.

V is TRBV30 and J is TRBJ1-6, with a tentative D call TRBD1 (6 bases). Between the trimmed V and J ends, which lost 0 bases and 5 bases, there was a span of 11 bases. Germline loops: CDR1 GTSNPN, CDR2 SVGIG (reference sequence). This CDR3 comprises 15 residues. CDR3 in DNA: TGTGCCTGGAGTGTACGGGGGGCGCATAATTCACCCCTCCACTTT. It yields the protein CAWSVRGAHNSPLHF.

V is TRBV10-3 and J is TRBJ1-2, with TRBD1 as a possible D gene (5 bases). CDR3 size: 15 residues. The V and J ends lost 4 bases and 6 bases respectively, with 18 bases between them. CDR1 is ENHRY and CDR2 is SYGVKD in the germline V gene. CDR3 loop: CAISGELPDTNGYTF. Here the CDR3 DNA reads TGTGCCATCAGTGGGGAATTGCCGGACACCAATGGCTACACCTTC.

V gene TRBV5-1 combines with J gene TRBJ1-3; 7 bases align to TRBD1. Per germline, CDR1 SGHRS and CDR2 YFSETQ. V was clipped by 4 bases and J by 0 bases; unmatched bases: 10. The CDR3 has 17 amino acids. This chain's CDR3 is CASSQTGQSLSGNTIYF. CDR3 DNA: TGCGCCAGCAGCCAAACGGGACAGTCCCTCTCTGGAAACACCATATATTTT.

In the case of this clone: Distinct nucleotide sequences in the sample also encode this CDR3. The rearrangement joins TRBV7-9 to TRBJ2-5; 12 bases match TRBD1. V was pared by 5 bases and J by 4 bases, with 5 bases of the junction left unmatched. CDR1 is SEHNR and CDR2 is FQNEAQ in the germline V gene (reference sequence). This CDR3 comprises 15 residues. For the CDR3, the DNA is TGTGCCAGCAGCCGGGACAGGGGGCGCGGAGAGACCCAGTACTTC. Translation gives CASSRDRGRGETQYF.

CDR3: CASSPRGNGYTF. In DNA, the CDR3 is TGTGCCAGCAGTCCAAGGGGGAATGGCTACACCTTC. The rearrangement uses TRBV27 and TRBJ1-2, with D tentatively TRBD1 (6 bases). CDR1 and CDR2 from the germline V gene are MNHEY and SMNVEV (reference sequence). V lost 5 bases, J lost 6 bases, and 10 bases lay in between. This CDR3 spans 12 amino acids.

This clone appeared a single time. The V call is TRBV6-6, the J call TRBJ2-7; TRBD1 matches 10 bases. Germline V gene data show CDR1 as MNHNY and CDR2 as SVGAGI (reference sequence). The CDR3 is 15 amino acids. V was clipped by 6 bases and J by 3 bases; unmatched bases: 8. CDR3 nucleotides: TGTGCCAGCAGACCGGACAGGGGGACTTTCTACGAGCAGTACTTC. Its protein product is CASRPDRGTFYEQYF.

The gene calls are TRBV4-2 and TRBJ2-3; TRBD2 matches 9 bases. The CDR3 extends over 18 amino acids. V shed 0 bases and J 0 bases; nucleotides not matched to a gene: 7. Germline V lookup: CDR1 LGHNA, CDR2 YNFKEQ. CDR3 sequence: CASSQDGGTSTSTDTQYF. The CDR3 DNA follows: TGTGCCAGCAGCCAAGATGGGGGGACTAGCACTAGCACAGATACGCAGTATTTT.

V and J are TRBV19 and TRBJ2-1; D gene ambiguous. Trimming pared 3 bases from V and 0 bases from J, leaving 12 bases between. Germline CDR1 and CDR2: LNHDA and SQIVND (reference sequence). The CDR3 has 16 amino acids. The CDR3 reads CASSIAPLSSYNEQFF. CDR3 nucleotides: TGTGCCAGTAGTATCGCGCCCCTGAGCTCCTACAATGAGCAGTTCTTC.

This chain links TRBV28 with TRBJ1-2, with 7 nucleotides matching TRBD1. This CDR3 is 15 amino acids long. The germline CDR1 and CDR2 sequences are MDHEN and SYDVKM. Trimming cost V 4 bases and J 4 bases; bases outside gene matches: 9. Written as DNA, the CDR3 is TGTGCCAGCAGTTCAGACCCGGGACAGTCCTATGGCTACACCTTC. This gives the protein CASSSDPGQSYGYTF.

The chain's CDR3 is CASSPGTVEAFF. CDR3 DNA: TGTGCCAGCAGTCCAGGGACAGTTGAAGCTTTCTTT. The rearrangement links TRBV2 to TRBJ1-1; 7 nucleotides line up with TRBD1. Germline V gene data show CDR1 as SNHLY and CDR2 as FYNNEI. V lost 5 bases, J lost 7 bases, and 4 bases stayed unmatched. The CDR3 has 12 amino acids.

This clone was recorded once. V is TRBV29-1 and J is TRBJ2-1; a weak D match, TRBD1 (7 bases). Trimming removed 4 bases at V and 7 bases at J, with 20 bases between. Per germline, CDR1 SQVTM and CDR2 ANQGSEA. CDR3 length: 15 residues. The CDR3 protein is CSVVFAGRGANEQFF. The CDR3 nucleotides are TGCAGCGTTGTTTTTGCGGGCAGGGGGGCGAATGAGCAGTTCTTC.

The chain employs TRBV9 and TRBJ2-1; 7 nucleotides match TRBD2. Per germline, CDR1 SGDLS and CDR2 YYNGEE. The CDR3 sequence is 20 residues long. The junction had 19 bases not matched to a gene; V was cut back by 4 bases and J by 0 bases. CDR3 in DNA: TGTGCCAGCAGCCCCCGGATTGGCGGGGGACGTCGGAGCTCCTACAATGAGCAGTTCTTC. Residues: CASSPRIGGGRRSSYNEQFF.

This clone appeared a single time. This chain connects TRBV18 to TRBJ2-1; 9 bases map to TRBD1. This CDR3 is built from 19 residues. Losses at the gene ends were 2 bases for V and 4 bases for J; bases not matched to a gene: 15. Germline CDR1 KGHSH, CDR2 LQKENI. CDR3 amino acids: CASSPSIPRTGELYNEQFF. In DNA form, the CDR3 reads TGTGCCAGCTCACCATCAATACCAAGGACAGGGGAATTATACAATGAGCAGTTCTTC.

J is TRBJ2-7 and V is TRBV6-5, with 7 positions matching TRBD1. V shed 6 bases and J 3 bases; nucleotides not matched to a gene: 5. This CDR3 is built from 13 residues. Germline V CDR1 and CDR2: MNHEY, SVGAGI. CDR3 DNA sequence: TGTGCCAGCAGACCGACAGGGATCTACGAGCAGTACTTC. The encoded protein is CASRPTGIYEQYF.

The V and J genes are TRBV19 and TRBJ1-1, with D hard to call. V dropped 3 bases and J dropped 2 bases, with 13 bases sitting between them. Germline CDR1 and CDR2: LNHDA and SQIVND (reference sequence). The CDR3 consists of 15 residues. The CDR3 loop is CASSISHRGNTEAFF. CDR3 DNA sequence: TGTGCCAGTAGTATTTCCCACCGGGGAAACACTGAAGCTTTCTTT.

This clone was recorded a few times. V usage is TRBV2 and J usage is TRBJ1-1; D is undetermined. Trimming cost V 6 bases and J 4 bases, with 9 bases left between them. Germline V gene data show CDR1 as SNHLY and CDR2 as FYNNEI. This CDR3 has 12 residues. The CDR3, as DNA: TGTGCCAGCAGGGCAGGATTCACTGAAGCTTTCTTT. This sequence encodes CASRAGFTEAFF.

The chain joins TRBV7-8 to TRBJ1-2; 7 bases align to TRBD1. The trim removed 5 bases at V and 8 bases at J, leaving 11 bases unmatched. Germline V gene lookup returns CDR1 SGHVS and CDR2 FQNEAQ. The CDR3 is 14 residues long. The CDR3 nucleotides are TGTGCCAGCAGCCCCGGGACAGATCAGAGGGGCTACACCTTC. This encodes CASSPGTDQRGYTF. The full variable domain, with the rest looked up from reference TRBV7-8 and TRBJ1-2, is GAGVSQSPRYKVAKRGQDVALRCDPISGHVSLFWYQQALGQGPEFLTYFQNEAQLDKSGLPSDRFFAERPEGSVSTLKIQRTQQEDSAVYLCASSPGTDQRGYTFGSGTRLTVV.

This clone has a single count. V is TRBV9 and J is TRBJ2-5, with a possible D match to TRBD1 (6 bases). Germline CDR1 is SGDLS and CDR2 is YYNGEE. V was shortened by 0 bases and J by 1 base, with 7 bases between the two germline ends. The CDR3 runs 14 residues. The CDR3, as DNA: TGTGCCAGCAGCGTAGCGACAGGCCAAGAGACCCAGTACTTC. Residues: CASSVATGQETQYF.

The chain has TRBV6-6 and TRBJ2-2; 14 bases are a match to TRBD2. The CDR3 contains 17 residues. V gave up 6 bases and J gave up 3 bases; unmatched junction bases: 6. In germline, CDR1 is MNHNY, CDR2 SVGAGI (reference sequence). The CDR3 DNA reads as TGTGCCAGCAGCCGACTAGCGGGGGGGCCGGACACCGGGGAGCTGTTTTTT. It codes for CASSRLAGGPDTGELFF.

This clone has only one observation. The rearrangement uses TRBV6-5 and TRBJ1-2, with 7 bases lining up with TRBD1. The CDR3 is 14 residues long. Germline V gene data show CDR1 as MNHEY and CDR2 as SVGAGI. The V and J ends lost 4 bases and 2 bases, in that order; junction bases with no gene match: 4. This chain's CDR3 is CASSSTQGNYGYTF. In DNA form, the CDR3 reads TGTGCCAGCAGTTCTACACAGGGGAACTATGGCTACACCTTC.

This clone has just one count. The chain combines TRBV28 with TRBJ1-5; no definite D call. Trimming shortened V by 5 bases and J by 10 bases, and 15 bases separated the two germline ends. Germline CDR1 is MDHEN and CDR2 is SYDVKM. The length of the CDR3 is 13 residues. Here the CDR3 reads CASSRPSGEPQHF. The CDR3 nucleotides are TGTGCCAGCAGTCGCCCCAGCGGGGAACCCCAGCATTTT.